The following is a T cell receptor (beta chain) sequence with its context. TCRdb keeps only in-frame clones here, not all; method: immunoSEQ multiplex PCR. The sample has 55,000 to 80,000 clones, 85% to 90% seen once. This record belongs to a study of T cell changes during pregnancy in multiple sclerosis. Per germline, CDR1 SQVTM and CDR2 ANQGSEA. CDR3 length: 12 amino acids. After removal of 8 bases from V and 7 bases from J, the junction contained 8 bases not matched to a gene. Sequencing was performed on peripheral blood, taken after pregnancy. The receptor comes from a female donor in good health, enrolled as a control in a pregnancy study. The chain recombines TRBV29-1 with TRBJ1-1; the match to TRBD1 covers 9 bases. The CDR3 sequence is CSPGGQGGEAFF. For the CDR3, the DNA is TGCAGCCCGGGGGGACAGGGAGGTGAAGCTTTCTTT.